Following are 16 T cell receptor beta chains from one sample sequenced in a study of a mutant IDH1 vaccine in newly diagnosed glioma. The time point is: week 11, during vaccination. The vaccine gave 300 ug of a 20-mer mutant IDH1 peptide subcutaneously per dose. Their specific antigens are unknown. Assay used: immunoSEQ multiplex PCR; TCRdb lists only in-frame clones, some missing. The sample yields tens of thousands of clones, roughly two thirds seen once. The specimen was peripheral blood mononuclear cells (PBMCs), collected from a glioma patient whose treatment included an IDH1 peptide vaccine. The receptors were sampled from a young man with glioma. Some clones in this sample may be carry-over from other donors' samples.

This clone ranks as medium-sized (0.01 to 0.1%). The chain joins TRBV5-6 to TRBJ1-5; 9 bases are a match to TRBD1. The CDR3 covers 15 residues. CDR1 and CDR2 from the germline V gene are SGHDT and YYEEEE. The junction had 5 bases not matched to a gene; V was cut back by 4 bases and J by 3 bases. The CDR3 reads CASSRTGGDNQPQHF. The CDR3 DNA follows: TGTGCCAGCAGCCGTACAGGGGGCGACAATCAGCCCCAGCATTTT.

This clone was detected a few times. V gene TRBV2 combines with J gene TRBJ2-3, with D uncertain. Trimming shortened V by 4 bases and J by 6 bases, and 5 bases separated the two germline ends. The germline V gene has CDR1 SNHLY and CDR2 FYNNEI. This CDR3 has 11 amino acids. CDR3 in amino acids: CASSVSDTQYF. The CDR3 nucleotides read TGTGCCAGCAGTGTATCGGATACGCAGTATTTT.

This clone was seen more than once but under ten times. This rearrangement joins TRBV27 to TRBJ1-5; TRBD1 matches 8 bases. V was clipped by 2 bases and J by 6 bases; unmatched bases: 6. CDR1 and CDR2 from the germline V gene are MNHEY and SMNVEV (reference sequence). CDR3 size: 15 residues. Here the CDR3 DNA reads TGTGCCAGCAGTTTACTCGGCAGGGGGCGTCAGCCCCAGCATTTT. It specifies CASSLLGRGRQPQHF.

Comment on this clone: Germline is not matched at one junction end, which may reflect a read error. This chain uses TRBV6-5 with TRBJ1-1, with D uncertain. The CDR3 totals 14 residues. Per the germline V gene, CDR1 is MNHEY and CDR2 is SVGAGI. The CDR3 protein is CASSYGQTHTEAFF. The CDR3 DNA reads TGTGCCAGCAGTTACGGGCAAACTCACACTGAGGCTTTCTTT.

This clone showed up just a few times. The rearrangement joins TRBV28 to TRBJ2-4; no clear D gene. This CDR3 region has 15 residues. V lost 1 base, J lost 10 bases, and 17 bases lay in between. In germline, CDR1 is MDHEN, CDR2 SYDVKM. The CDR3 sequence is CASSLSFISMRIQYF. The CDR3, as DNA: TGTGCCAGCAGTTTATCTTTCATAAGTATGCGGATTCAGTACTTC.

The chain has TRBV27 and TRBJ2-7, with 9 bases that match TRBD2. Trimming removed 3 bases from V and 2 bases from J; junction bases left unmatched: 2. In germline, CDR1 is MNHEY, CDR2 SMNVEV (reference sequence). The CDR3 runs to 14 residues. The CDR3: CASSFAGGPYEQYF. CDR3 nucleotides: TGTGCCAGCAGTTTTGCGGGAGGGCCCTACGAGCAGTACTTC.

The genes are TRBV9 and TRBJ2-7; a possible D gene is TRBD2 (5 bases). The CDR3 consists of 16 residues. Trimming removed 0 bases from V and 4 bases from J, with 17 bases in between. Germline CDR1 is SGDLS and CDR2 is YYNGEE. The CDR3 nucleotides read TGTGCCAGCAGCGTAGAGCCCGTAGCGACCGTATACGAGCAGTACTTC. Encoded protein: CASSVEPVATVYEQYF.

This clone came up a few times. V gene TRBV21-1 combines with J gene TRBJ1-2; the table gives TRBD1 as D, unverified against the DNA. TRBV21-1 is noted as a pseudogene. The CDR3 has 16 residues. CDR3 region: CASSKDRDRAEDGYTF. The CDR3 bases are TGTGCCAGCAGCAAAGACCGGGACAGGGCAGAGGATGGCTACACCTTC.

This chain joins TRBV7-9 and TRBJ2-1; TRBD2 matches 11 bases. CDR3 length equals 17 residues. The germline gives CDR1 SEHNR, CDR2 FQNEAQ (reference sequence). J was trimmed by 8 bases and V by 5 bases; bases with no gene match: 14. CDR3 amino acids: CASSLQRLAGSMDEQFF. In DNA form, the CDR3 reads TGTGCCAGCAGCCTACAAAGACTAGCGGGGTCTATGGATGAGCAGTTCTTC. The full variable domain, with the rest looked up from reference TRBV7-9 and TRBJ2-1, is DTGVSQNPRHKITKRGQNVTFRCDPISEHNRLYWYRQTLGQGPEFLTYFQNEAQLEKSRLLSDRFSAERPKGSFSTLEIQRTEQGDSAMYLCASSLQRLAGSMDEQFFGPGTRLTVL.

The V gene is TRBV25-1, the J gene TRBJ1-1, with D tentatively TRBD1 (5 bases). The CDR3 covers 13 residues. Trimming removed 3 bases from V and 3 bases from J, with 8 bases in between. The germline V gene encodes CDR1 MGHDK and CDR2 SYGVNS. The CDR3 protein is CASSDREYTEAFF. Written as DNA, the CDR3 is TGTGCCAGCAGTGACAGGGAGTACACTGAAGCTTTCTTT.

The rearrangement joins TRBV13 to TRBJ1-1; 7 nucleotides align to TRBD1. CDR3 length equals 18 residues. Germline CDR1 reads PRHDT; CDR2 reads FYEKMQ (reference sequence). V was pared by 2 bases and J by 0 bases, with 12 bases of the junction left unmatched. CDR3 nucleotides: TGTGCCAGCAGCTTAAGGTGGACCAGGGGGGATATGAACACTGAAGCTTTCTTT. Translating gives CASSLRWTRGDMNTEAFF.

This clone was recorded once. The V call is TRBV30, the J call TRBJ2-1; D is possibly TRBD2 (5 bases). Trimming stripped 5 bases from V and 9 bases from J, with 11 bases between. The germline V gene has CDR1 GTSNPN and CDR2 SVGIG (reference sequence). The CDR3 length is 11 residues. CDR3 coding DNA: TGTGCCTGGGGAGGCGTGGGTGAGCAGTTCTTC. This translates into CAWGGVGEQFF.

The V call is TRBV4-3, the J call TRBJ1-6; D remains ambiguous. The V and J ends lost 1 base and 7 bases respectively, with 8 bases between them. Per the germline V gene, CDR1 is LGHNA and CDR2 is YSLEER. The CDR3 has 14 residues. CDR3 bases: TGCGCCAGCAGCCAAGCCAACAGCAATTCACCCCTCCACTTT. Translated, it gives CASSQANSNSPLHF.

V is TRBV30 and J is TRBJ2-7; no clear D. Germline V gives CDR1 GTSNPN, CDR2 SVGIG (reference sequence). V gave up 0 bases and J gave up 4 bases, with 10 bases separating them. The CDR3 loop spans 13 amino acids. The CDR3 nucleotides read TGTGCCTGGAGTGTTAGTATACAGTACGAGCAGTACTTC. Its protein is CAWSVSIQYEQYF.

The table lists this clone with a few counts. V is TRBV25-1 and J is TRBJ1-2; D call uncertain. Germline V gene lookup returns CDR1 MGHDK and CDR2 SYGVNS. Trimming took off 5 bases at V and 3 bases at J, with 7 bases between the two ends. This CDR3 is built from 12 residues. CDR3 sequence: CASSQYDYGYTF. The CDR3 coding sequence is TGTGCCAGCAGTCAGTATGACTATGGCTACACCTTC.

The J gene is TRBJ2-7, the V gene TRBV13, with 7 bases fitting TRBD2. Trimming cost V 0 bases and J 2 bases; bases outside gene matches: 7. The CDR3 has 16 amino acids. Germline V gives CDR1 PRHDT, CDR2 FYEKMQ (reference sequence). The CDR3 is CASSLGPAGAPYEQYF. As DNA, the CDR3 is TGTGCCAGCAGCTTAGGCCCGGCGGGAGCTCCCTACGAGCAGTACTTC.